A selection of T cell receptor beta chains follows, all from one sample in a study of blood T cell repertoires in COVID-19. The protocol was immunoSEQ multiplex PCR, while the TCRdb copy is restricted to in-frame clones and leaves out a portion. Among approximately 250,000 clones listed, about 90% were seen once. Material for sequencing was peripheral blood. The receptor set was obtained from an older woman with COVID-19, enrolled during active disease. The CDR3 runs from the conserved cysteine through the conserved F or W. The order of the fields is V gene, J gene, clone size, D gene, CDR3 protein, CDR3 DNA. The D gene is left open where the match is weak. Size is omitted from some rows. Given values are once, few, many or a class for expanded clones.

>TRBV5-1|TRBJ2-5|-|-
CASSPGIAHGGETQYF
TGCGCCAGCAGCCCCGGGATTGCCCACGGCGGAGAGACCCAGTACTTC
>TRBV11-2|TRBJ1-3|-|-
CASTAQSSGNTIYF
TGTGCCAGCACCGCACAGAGCTCTGGAAACACCATATATTTT
>TRBV3-1/TRBV3-2|TRBJ2-2|-|-
CASSQDGQMNTGELFF
TGTGCCAGCAGCCAAGACGGACAGATGAACACCGGGGAGCTGTTTTTT
>TRBV6-2/TRBV6-3|TRBJ1-6|-|-
CASSYIEGTGSPLHF
TGTGCCAGCAGTTACATCGAGGGGACTGGTTCACCCCTCCACTTT
>TRBV4-2|TRBJ2-5|-|-
CASSQDRRTLAQYF
TGTGCCAGCAGCCAAGACCGGAGAACGTTGGCCCAGTACTTC
>TRBV28|TRBJ2-3|-|TRBD1
CASRSTAGTGGRVPTDTQYF
TGTGCCAGCAGATCAACCGCCGGGACAGGGGGGAGGGTTCCCACAGATACGCAGTATTTT
>TRBV27|TRBJ1-1|-|-
CASSPRPAGEGTEAFF
TGTGCCAGCAGTCCTAGACCAGCAGGGGAGGGGACTGAAGCTTTCTTT
>TRBV4-1|TRBJ1-5|many|TRBD1
CASSQGGTGVKAQHF
TGCGCCAGCAGCCAAGGCGGGACAGGGGTTAAGGCCCAGCATTTT
>TRBV3-1/TRBV3-2|TRBJ1-1|once|-
CASSPFSIRGAFF
TGTGCCAGCAGCCCATTCTCGATCCGAGGAGCTTTCTTT
>TRBV11-3|TRBJ2-2|-|-
CASSLSGYTGELFF
TGTGCCAGCAGCTTATCGGGTTACACCGGGGAGCTGTTTTTT
>TRBV6-5|TRBJ1-6|-|-
CASRRVYNSPLHF
TGTGCCAGCAGGAGAGTTTATAATTCACCCCTCCACTTT
>TRBV2|TRBJ2-1|-|-
CASSYRPGVEQFF
TGTGCCAGCAGTTATCGACCCGGGGTTGAGCAGTTCTTC
>TRBV5-4|TRBJ2-6|-|-
CASQRNQGSGANVLTF
TGTGCCAGCCAGAGAAATCAGGGCTCTGGGGCCAACGTCCTGACTTTC
>TRBV15|TRBJ2-5|-|-
CATSRDIGGEETQYF
TGTGCCACCAGCAGAGATATCGGAGGGGAAGAGACCCAGTACTTC
>TRBV5-1|TRBJ2-3|-|TRBD2
CASSLGPSGRADTQYF
TGCGCCAGCAGCTTGGGTCCGAGCGGGAGGGCTGATACGCAGTATTTT
>TRBV5-1|TRBJ1-5|-|-
CASSPRGGASNQPQHF
TGCGCCAGCAGCCCTCGTGGGGGGGCGAGCAATCAGCCCCAGCATTTT
>TRBV6-5|TRBJ2-2|-|-
CASRTQINTGELFF
TGTGCCAGCAGGACACAGATAAACACCGGGGAGCTGTTTTTT
>TRBV19|TRBJ2-5|many|-
CASSISGETQYF
TGTGCCAGTAGTATCTCAGGAGAGACCCAGTACTTC
>TRBV9|TRBJ2-2|-|TRBD2
CASSKKASGQVTGELFF
TGTGCCAGCAGCAAAAAAGCTAGCGGCCAAGTCACCGGGGAGCTGTTTTTT
>TRBV12-3/TRBV12-4|TRBJ1-2|-|-
CASSLRRGRGYTF
TGTGCCAGCAGTTTAAGGAGGGGACGGGGCTACACCTTC
>TRBV15|TRBJ2-1|-|-
CATAAGYNEQFF
TGTGCCACAGCGGCAGGCTACAATGAGCAGTTCTTC
>TRBV2|TRBJ1-3|-|-
CASSEEWRDSGNTIYF
TGTGCCAGCAGTGAAGAGTGGCGGGACTCTGGAAACACCATATATTTT
>TRBV19|TRBJ2-3|-|TRBD2
CASSIASGRGNSADTQYF
TGTGCCAGTAGTATAGCTAGCGGGAGAGGAAATAGCGCAGATACGCAGTATTTT
>TRBV28|TRBJ2-5|-|TRBD2
CASSSLSGSTRETQYF
TGTGCCAGCAGTTCCTTGAGCGGGAGCACTCGAGAGACCCAGTACTTC
>TRBV15|TRBJ2-7|-|-
CATRPTGIYEQYF
TGTGCCACCAGGCCGACAGGAATCTACGAGCAGTACTTC
>TRBV6-1|TRBJ2-3|-|-
CASSEPGGTDTQYF
TGTGCCAGCAGTGAACCCGGGGGCACAGATACGCAGTATTTT
>TRBV18|TRBJ1-1|-|-
CASSPAPQRVNTEAFF
TGTGCCAGCTCACCCGCGCCCCAGAGGGTGAACACTGAAGCTTTCTTT
>TRBV11-3|TRBJ2-7|-|TRBD1
CASSLGTGSTYEQYF
TGTGCCAGCAGCCTGGGGACAGGCAGTACCTACGAGCAGTACTTC
>TRBV5-1|TRBJ1-1|-|-
CASSLRPDGGAFF
TGCGCCAGCAGCTTACGTCCAGACGGAGGGGCTTTCTTT
>TRBV29-1|TRBJ2-1|-|-
CSAVNRVYNEQFF
TGCAGCGCCGTAAATCGGGTATACAATGAGCAGTTCTTC
>TRBV7-9|TRBJ2-7|-|TRBD1
CASSLTGGFYEQYF
TGTGCCAGCAGCTTGACAGGGGGCTTCTACGAGCAGTACTTC
>TRBV5-1|TRBJ2-3|few|TRBD2
CASRPAAGGPIDTQYF
TGCGCCAGCCGCCCCGCGGCGGGAGGGCCGATCGATACGCAGTATTTT
>TRBV6-5|TRBJ1-1|-|-
CASGIFAGIAFF
TGTGCCAGCGGTATCTTCGCAGGAATAGCTTTCTTT
>TRBV19|TRBJ1-5|-|TRBD1
CASSPGSDRGDQPQHF
TGTGCCAGTAGCCCCGGATCTGACAGGGGGGATCAGCCCCAGCATTTT
>TRBV18|TRBJ2-7|-|TRBD2
CASSPGEAGGSYEQYF
TGTGCCAGCTCACCAGGGGAGGCGGGAGGTTCCTACGAGCAGTACTTC
>TRBV27|TRBJ2-7|-|TRBD1
CASSSGGAGVYEQYF
TGTGCCAGCAGTTCAGGGGGCGCAGGGGTCTACGAGCAGTACTTC
>TRBV24-1|TRBJ2-1|once|-
CATSDLHLVGEQFF
TGTGCCACCAGTGATTTGCACCTAGTAGGTGAGCAGTTCTTC
>TRBV30|TRBJ1-1|-|TRBD1
CAGGQGFGTEAFF
TGTGCCGGGGGACAGGGTTTCGGCACTGAAGCTTTCTTT
>TRBV28|TRBJ2-7|-|-
CASSQTYEQYF
TGTGCCAGCAGCCAAACCTACGAGCAGTACTTC
>TRBV5-1|TRBJ1-4|few|TRBD1
CATAWGTVANEKLFF
TGCGCCACAGCCTGGGGGACAGTGGCTAATGAAAAACTGTTTTTT
>TRBV19|TRBJ2-5|-|TRBD2
CASMVTSAEPETQYF
TGTGCCAGTATGGTTACTAGCGCCGAGCCGGAGACCCAGTACTTC
>TRBV4-2|TRBJ2-2|-|TRBD2
CASKLTSGSFSGELFF
TGTGCCAGCAAGTTGACTAGCGGGAGTTTCTCTGGGGAGCTGTTTTTT
>TRBV27|TRBJ1-2|-|TRBD1
CASSRLLGQGASYGYTF
TGTGCCAGCAGCCGACTCTTGGGACAGGGGGCTTCCTATGGCTACACCTTC
>TRBV5-6|TRBJ2-1|-|-
CASGEKAWDNEQFF
TGTGCCAGCGGGGAGAAGGCATGGGACAATGAGCAGTTCTTC
>TRBV18|TRBJ2-7|-|TRBD1
CASSLSGGAEQYF
TGTGCCAGCTCACTATCAGGGGGCGCCGAGCAGTACTTC
>TRBV6-1|TRBJ2-3|-|-
CASSEVTGSSTDTQYF
TGTGCCAGCAGTGAAGTCACCGGTTCTAGCACAGATACGCAGTATTTT
>TRBV18|TRBJ2-7|-|TRBD2
CASSETSGDSYEQYF
TGTGCCAGCTCAGAGACTAGCGGAGACTCCTACGAGCAGTACTTC
>TRBV11-2|TRBJ1-1|-|-
CASSFGDEAFF
TGTGCCAGCAGCTTTGGAGATGAAGCTTTCTTT
>TRBV7-9|TRBJ1-1|-|-
CASSPSRDTEAFF
TGTGCCAGCAGCCCCTCGCGGGACACTGAAGCTTTCTTT
>TRBV29-1|TRBJ2-7|few|-
CSVDTGTYEQYF
TGCAGCGTTGATACCGGGACCTACGAGCAGTACTTC
>TRBV5-1|TRBJ2-1|-|TRBD2
CASSFLAEQNEQFF
TGCGCCAGCAGCTTTCTAGCGGAGCAGAATGAGCAGTTCTTC
>TRBV5-1|TRBJ1-2|few|TRBD1
CASSLVIGTGGGSGYTF
TGCGCCAGCAGCTTGGTGATAGGAACAGGGGGAGGATCTGGCTACACCTTC
>TRBV5-1|TRBJ1-1|-|-
CASRSGRGLNTEAFF
TGCGCCAGCAGATCGGGCAGGGGATTGAACACTGAAGCTTTCTTT
>TRBV10-3|TRBJ1-3|-|-
CAISEFGAISGNTIYF
TGTGCCATCAGTGAGTTTGGGGCGATCTCTGGAAACACCATATATTTT
>TRBV28|TRBJ1-2|-|TRBD1
CASRYTGQGADGYTF
TGTGCCAGCAGGTACACGGGACAGGGGGCGGATGGCTACACCTTC